These 23 T cell receptor beta chains were all obtained from the same sample, sequenced in a study of blood T cell repertoires in COVID-19. The method was immunoSEQ multiplex PCR; TCRdb's version includes in-frame clones alone and lacks a portion of them. Here the sample spans fewer than 250,000 clones, under 90% being singletons. What was sequenced was peripheral blood. The receptors here all came from a woman between 40 and 50 years old with active or convalescent COVID-19.

V usage is TRBV5-1 and J usage is TRBJ2-1, with D perhaps matching TRBD2 (6 bases). The CDR3 has 14 residues. Looked up from germline, CDR1 is SGHRS and CDR2 is YFSETQ. Between the trimmed V and J ends, which lost 3 bases and 3 bases, there was a span of 10 bases. For the CDR3, the DNA is TGCGCCAGCAGCTACCCGACTAGCTACAATGAGCAGTTCTTC. Residues: CASSYPTSYNEQFF.

This sequence joins TRBV27 and TRBJ1-1, with 7 bases aligning to TRBD1. Germline CDR1 reads MNHEY; CDR2 reads SMNVEV (reference sequence). V dropped 3 bases and J dropped 1; count of bases not matched to a gene: 5. The CDR3 has 15 residues. This CDR3 reads CASSFSGGKNTEAFF. The CDR3 DNA sequence: TGTGCCAGCAGTTTCTCAGGGGGAAAGAACACTGAAGCTTTCTTT.

The chain links TRBV3-1 (or the pseudogene TRBV3-2) to TRBJ2-7, with D perhaps matching TRBD1 (6 bases). Trimming pared 5 bases from V and 5 bases from J, leaving 19 bases between. This CDR3 has 15 residues. Germline V CDR1 and CDR2: LGHDT, YNNKEL (reference sequence). For the CDR3, the DNA is TGTGCCAGCAGCTTAGAAATACAGGGACGACACGAGCAGTACTTC. Protein sequence: CASSLEIQGRHEQYF.

The chain employs TRBV10-3 and TRBJ2-1; D is unresolved. V lost 2 bases, J lost 0 bases, and 5 bases lay in between. Germline CDR1 is ENHRY and CDR2 is SYGVKD. The CDR3 loop spans 14 amino acids. CDR3 sequence reads: CAISEGPSYNEQFF. The CDR3 bases are TGTGCCATCAGTGAGGGCCCCTCCTACAATGAGCAGTTCTTC.

The chain combines TRBV27 with TRBJ1-2; D may be TRBD1 (5 bases). The germline V and J ends were trimmed by 2 bases and 4 bases, with 8 bases remaining between them. Germline loops: CDR1 MNHEY, CDR2 SMNVEV (reference sequence). CDR3 size: 13 residues. The CDR3 reads CASSLNRLYGYTF. The CDR3 DNA is TGTGCCAGCAGTTTAAACAGGCTCTATGGCTACACCTTC.

The V and J genes are TRBV15 and TRBJ2-1; tentatively, D is TRBD2 (5 bases). Deletions cut 2 bases from V and 4 bases from J, with 12 bases between. CDR1 is LNHNV, CDR2 YYDKDF, per germline (reference sequence). The length of the CDR3 is 15 residues. CDR3 nucleotides: TGTGCCACCAGCAGAAAGGTCCCGGGATACAATGAGCAGTTCTTC. Its translation is CATSRKVPGYNEQFF.

The chain couples TRBV11-3 to TRBJ2-1; TRBD2 agrees at 7 bases. The V segment lost 2 bases and the J segment 6 bases; nucleotides outside the gene matches: 7. The CDR3 extends over 15 amino acids. Per the germline V gene, CDR1 is SGHNT and CDR2 is YENEEA. CDR3 DNA sequence: TGTGCCAGCAGCTTAAGGCGGGAGCGGGGCAATGAGCAGTTCTTC. Amino acid sequence: CASSLRRERGNEQFF.

This chain uses TRBV4-2 with TRBJ1-1; D uncertain. CDR3 length equals 12 residues. Trimming took off 3 bases at V and 5 bases at J, with 7 bases between the two ends. Germline CDR1 is LGHNA and CDR2 is YNFKEQ. In nucleotides, the CDR3 is TGTGCCAGCAGCCAGATCGGGACTGAAGCTTTCTTT. This sequence encodes CASSQIGTEAFF.

Only a few counts were recorded for this clone. This chain uses TRBV20-1 with TRBJ2-1; 9 nucleotides line up with TRBD2. The CDR3 sequence is 14 residues long. The ends lost 3 bases at V and 8 bases at J; junction bases unmatched: 8. Germline V gene lookup returns CDR1 DFQATT and CDR2 SNEGSKA (reference sequence). In DNA, the CDR3 is TGCAGTGCTAGTAGCGGGGGAGGTGGCGATGAGCAGTTCTTC. Translating it yields CSASSGGGGDEQFF.

The CDR3 region is CASSLVGTGRNTEAFF. The CDR3 DNA is TGCGCCAGCAGCTTGGTGGGGACAGGGCGGAACACTGAAGCTTTCTTT. The J gene is TRBJ1-1, the V gene TRBV5-1; TRBD1 matches at 9 bases. The CDR3 spans 16 residues. V gave up 0 bases and J gave up 1 base; unmatched junction bases: 4. Germline CDR1 and CDR2: SGHRS and YFSETQ.

The V gene is TRBV2, the J gene TRBJ1-5; D perhaps matches TRBD1 (5 bases). V was cut by 6 bases and J by 2 bases, with 14 bases left in between. CDR3 length: 15 residues. Germline lookup yields CDR1 SNHLY and CDR2 FYNNEI. The CDR3 reads CASRPVGGGNQPQHF. CDR3 sequence (DNA): TGTGCCAGCAGGCCCGTCGGGGGGGGCAATCAGCCCCAGCATTTT.

The rearrangement links TRBV15 to TRBJ1-2; 7 nucleotides align to TRBD1. The CDR3 loop spans 15 amino acids. Germline V gives CDR1 LNHNV, CDR2 YYDKDF (reference sequence). V lost 2 bases to trimming and J lost 5 bases; unmatched junction nucleotides: 8. The CDR3 reads CATSRTVGTEYGYTF. CDR3 nucleotide sequence: TGTGCCACCAGCAGAACGGTTGGGACAGAATATGGCTACACCTTC. The entire variable domain, with the rest obtained from reference TRBV15 and TRBJ1-2, is as follows: DAMVIQNPRYQVTQFGKPVTLSCSQTLNHNVMYWYQQKSSQAPKLLFHYYDKDFNNEADTPDNFQSRRPNTSFCFLDIRSPGLGDTAMYLCATSRTVGTEYGYTFGSGTRLTVV.

The V gene is TRBV6-6, the J gene TRBJ2-3, with D unclear. The germline V and J ends were trimmed by 4 bases and 3 bases, with 8 bases remaining between them. This CDR3 is built from 13 residues. Germline CDR1 MNHNY, CDR2 SVGAGI (reference sequence). The CDR3 sequence: CASSWKETDTQYF. In nucleotides, the CDR3 is TGTGCCAGCAGTTGGAAGGAGACAGATACGCAGTATTTT.

The V and J genes are TRBV25-1 and TRBJ1-6; D is unclear. The CDR3 totals 15 residues. In germline, CDR1 is MGHDK, CDR2 SYGVNS. Trimming took off 3 bases at V and 7 bases at J, with 13 bases between the two ends. CDR3 sequence (DNA): TGTGCCAGCAGTGATGAGAGGGCCTCAAATTCACCCCTCCACTTT. Translation: CASSDERASNSPLHF.

This clone showed up just a few times. The chain joins TRBV18 to TRBJ1-4; D unresolved. Germline loops: CDR1 KGHSH, CDR2 LQKENI. CDR3 length equals 16 residues. V lost 3 bases, J lost 6 bases, and 17 bases lay in between. Here the CDR3 DNA reads TGTGCCAGCTCACCCTTCGCACGGAGCGGCGATGAAAAACTGTTTTTT. It is translated as CASSPFARSGDEKLFF.

The rearrangement links TRBV5-1 to TRBJ2-7; TRBD1 aligns across 9 bases. Germline V gives CDR1 SGHRS, CDR2 YFSETQ. Trimming cost V 0 bases and J 2 bases; bases outside gene matches: 21. This CDR3 has 21 amino acids. This CDR3 is CASSLAVPGQGRPAATYEQYF. The DNA of the CDR3 is TGCGCCAGCAGCTTGGCTGTACCGGGACAGGGACGCCCTGCGGCTACCTACGAGCAGTACTTC.

This clone has a count of ten or more. The chain has TRBV9 and TRBJ2-5; D gene ambiguous. The V end lost 4 bases, the J end lost 3 bases, and 7 bases lay between the germline ends. The CDR3 totals 12 residues. CDR1 is SGDLS, CDR2 YYNGEE, per germline. CDR3 sequence reads: CASSTYEETQYF. CDR3 in DNA: TGTGCCAGCAGCACATATGAAGAGACCCAGTACTTC.

The rearrangement uses TRBV6-5 and TRBJ2-1, with 7 nucleotides matching TRBD1. Trimming removed 2 bases from V and 5 bases from J; junction bases left unmatched: 6. This CDR3 spans 15 amino acids. Germline CDR1 MNHEY, CDR2 SVGAGI. The CDR3 DNA reads TGTGCCAGCAGTTACGTCAGGGGGTGGGACAATGAGCAGTTCTTC. Translation: CASSYVRGWDNEQFF.

This rearrangement joins TRBV24-1 to TRBJ2-7, with 8 nucleotides matching TRBD1. The germline V gene has CDR1 KGHDR and CDR2 SFDVKD. This CDR3 is 16 amino acids long. V lost 2 bases and J lost 3; bases outside the gene matches: 8. The CDR3 sequence is CATSDSRTGLYYEQYF. The CDR3 DNA reads as TGTGCCACCAGTGATTCTCGGACAGGGTTATACTACGAGCAGTACTTC.

The table lists this clone with a count of one. The CDR3 nucleotides are TGCGCCAGCAGCCCCCAGGGGGGACCCCCCTACAATGAGCAGTTCTTC. Translating it yields CASSPQGGPPYNEQFF. The chain is built from TRBV5-1 and TRBJ2-1, with D perhaps TRBD1 (7 bases). The CDR3 loop spans 16 amino acids. Trimming shortened V by 4 bases and J by 2 bases, and 16 bases separated the two germline ends. Germline CDR1 SGHRS, CDR2 YFSETQ.

The CDR3 DNA is TGTGCCAGCAGGAGAGGGGGCGCGGGGGGCTACACCTTC. The encoded protein is CASRRGGAGGYTF. The chain uses TRBV6-5 and TRBJ1-2; 7 bases line up with TRBD1. CDR3 size: 13 residues. Germline CDR1 reads MNHEY; CDR2 reads SVGAGI. With V trimmed by 6 bases and J by 8 bases, 9 bases remained unmatched.

The J gene is TRBJ1-1, the V gene TRBV28; D gene unclear. Trimming shortened V by 3 bases and J by 0 bases, and 8 bases separated the two germline ends. This CDR3 region has 14 residues. In germline, CDR1 is MDHEN, CDR2 SYDVKM. The CDR3 loop is CASSLAALNTEAFF. The CDR3 coding sequence is TGTGCCAGCAGTTTGGCGGCCTTGAACACTGAAGCTTTCTTT.

This clone occurred a few times. This sequence joins TRBV2 and TRBJ1-1, with 8 positions matching TRBD1. The CDR3 is made up of 11 amino acids. The ends lost 11 bases at V and 1 base at J; junction bases unmatched: 0. CDR1 is SNHLY and CDR2 is FYNNEI in the germline V gene. The DNA of the CDR3 is TGTGCCGGACAGGGGAACACTGAAGCTTTCTTT. This gives the protein CAGQGNTEAFF.